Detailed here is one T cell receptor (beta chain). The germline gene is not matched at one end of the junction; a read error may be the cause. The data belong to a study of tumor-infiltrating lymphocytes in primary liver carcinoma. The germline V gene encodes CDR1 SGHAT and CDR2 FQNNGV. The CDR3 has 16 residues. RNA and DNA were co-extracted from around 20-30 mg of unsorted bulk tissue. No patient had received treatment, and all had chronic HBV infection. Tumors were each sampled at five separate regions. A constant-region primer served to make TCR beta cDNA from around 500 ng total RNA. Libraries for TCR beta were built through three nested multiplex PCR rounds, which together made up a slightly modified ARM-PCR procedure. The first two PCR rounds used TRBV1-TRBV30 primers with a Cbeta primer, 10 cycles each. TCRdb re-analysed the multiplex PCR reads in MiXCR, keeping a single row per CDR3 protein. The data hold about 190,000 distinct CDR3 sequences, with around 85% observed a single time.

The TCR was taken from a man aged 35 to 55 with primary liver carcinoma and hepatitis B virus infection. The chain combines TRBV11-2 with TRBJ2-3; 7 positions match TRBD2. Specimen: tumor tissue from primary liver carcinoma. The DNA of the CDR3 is TGTGCCATGAGCCGGGAAACTGGGAGGGTCGGAGATACACAGTATTTT. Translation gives CAMSRETGRVGDTQYF.